This TCR beta chain is from a study of cytomegalovirus exposure and HLA in healthy donors. Study conclusions and caveats: Earlier analysis found most TCR beta V segments productive about 87% or about 30% of the time. A later analysis by the authors found several of the most significant clusters apparently linked to common viral pathogens.

The CDR3 is 16 amino acids. The junction had 6 bases not matched to a gene; V was cut back by 1 base and J by 0 bases. From germline, CDR1 is KGHSH and CDR2 LQKENI. Unrecorded immune exposure was likely among donors, who were nominally healthy when sampled. As for this clone: The antigen is undetermined.

In the PCR, 60 Vbeta and 13 Jbeta primers were used. Here immunoSEQ multiplex PCR was the method, and the copy in TCRdb shows in-frame clones only, minus some. The data hold approximately 150,000 clones, with 79% observed a single time. The sample comprised PBMCs. This TCR derives from a man between 45 and 60 years old in good health and CMV-seropositive. V gene TRBV18 combines with J gene TRBJ2-7; 7 nucleotides align to TRBD2. This CDR3 is CASSPLVRTSSYEQYF. CDR3 DNA sequence: TGTGCCAGCTCACCACTAGTGCGGACTAGCTCCTACGAGCAGTACTTC.